These 31 T cell receptor beta chains originate from one sample sequenced in a study of T-cell reconstitution after alpha-beta-depleted transplantation in children. Unique molecular identifiers were used in preparing the TCRbeta library. From the PCR reads, TCRdb called clonotypes with MiXCR, one entry per CDR3 protein. The top ten clones hold around 2.2% of a sample with over 450,000 distinct CDR3 sequences, about 11% of them seen once. The source material was PBMCs, sampled before TCRalphabeta/CD19-depleted stem cell transplant. The receptors were sampled from a child aged 2 to 9 with inherited bone marrow failure, due to receive a stem cell transplant.

J is TRBJ2-7 and V is TRBV4-3; 8 bases align to TRBD2. There are 19 residues in the CDR3. Germline V lookup: CDR1 LGHNA, CDR2 YSLEER. V trimming: 0 bases; J trimming: 4 bases; junction bases outside the gene matches: 17. CDR3 nucleotide sequence: TGCGCCAGCAGCCAAGAGAGGTCGAAAGGAGCGGGAGACCCTTACGAGCAGTACTTC. Protein sequence: CASSQERSKGAGDPYEQYF.

This clonotype showed up just a few times. The rearrangement joins TRBV5-1 to TRBJ2-3, with D perhaps TRBD2 (6 bases). CDR1 is SGHRS, CDR2 YFSETQ, per germline. The CDR3 is made up of 12 amino acids. V lost 4 bases and J 6 bases, leaving 9 bases between the germline ends. CDR3 region: CASSPREDTQYF. CDR3 bases: TGCGCCAGCAGCCCACGGGAGGATACGCAGTATTTT. Variable domain in full (rest from reference TRBV5-1 and TRBJ2-3): KAGVTQTPRYLIKTRGQQVTLSCSPISGHRSVSWYQQTPGQGLQFLFEYFSETQRNKGNFPGRFSGRQFSNSRSEMNVSTLELGDSALYLCASSPREDTQYFGPGTRLTVL.

The V gene is TRBV19, the J gene TRBJ1-5; D gene unclear. The CDR3 covers 13 residues. CDR1 is LNHDA, CDR2 SQIVND, per germline (reference sequence). The V and J ends lost 7 bases and 0 bases respectively, with 7 bases between them. The CDR3 DNA follows: TGTGCCAGTAACTCGGATAGCAATCAGCCCCAGCATTTT. Translation: CASNSDSNQPQHF.

There are many counts of this clonotype. The genes are TRBV27 and TRBJ2-1; D unclear. Trimming took 2 bases from V and 5 from J, leaving 16 bases between them. The germline CDR1 and CDR2 sequences are MNHEY and SMNVEV (reference sequence). CDR3 size: 16 residues. The CDR3 here is CASSLVGWGPNNEQFF. The DNA of the CDR3 is TGTGCCAGCAGTTTAGTCGGCTGGGGTCCCAACAATGAGCAGTTCTTC.

At least ten counts were recorded for this clonotype. DNA of the CDR3: TGTGCCAGCAGTTCCCCGGGCCCGTATAATTCACCCCTCCACTTT. Translated: CASSSPGPYNSPLHF. The chain recombines TRBV7-2 with TRBJ1-6; D not resolved. V shed 6 bases and J shed 4 bases, with 13 bases lying between them. The germline CDR1 and CDR2 sequences are SGHTA and FQGNSA. The CDR3 extends over 15 amino acids.

In its sample, this clonotype was seen many times. The rearrangement uses TRBV20-1 and TRBJ2-1, with 8 bases lining up with TRBD2. The trim removed 2 bases at V and 7 bases at J, leaving 7 bases unmatched. The CDR3 has 14 residues. The V gene's germline CDR1 is DFQATT and CDR2 SNEGSKA (reference sequence). The CDR3 loop is CSARISGSRNEQFF. CDR3 nucleotides: TGCAGTGCTAGAATAAGCGGGAGTAGAAATGAGCAGTTCTTC.

The genes are TRBV7-9 and TRBJ2-7; a weak D match, TRBD1 (5 bases). The germline V and J ends were trimmed by 1 base and 6 bases, with 10 bases remaining between them. Germline lookup yields CDR1 SEHNR and CDR2 FQNEAQ (reference sequence). This CDR3 contains 13 residues. The CDR3 loop is CASSLDPRAEQYF. The CDR3, as DNA: TGTGCCAGCAGCTTAGATCCCAGGGCCGAGCAGTACTTC.

This clonotype has at least ten counts. The V and J genes are TRBV29-1 and TRBJ2-1; D is ambiguous. This CDR3 comprises 13 residues. The germline gives CDR1 SQVTM, CDR2 ANQGSEA. Trimming shortened V by 4 bases and J by 4 bases, and 11 bases separated the two germline ends. CDR3 bases: TGCAGCGTTGTCCCGGACGGATACAATGAGCAGTTCTTC. It codes for CSVVPDGYNEQFF.

At least ten counts were recorded for this clonotype. The chain has TRBV20-1 and TRBJ2-1; D call uncertain. The CDR3 runs to 11 residues. Germline assignment: CDR1 DFQATT and CDR2 SNEGSKA (reference sequence). With 3 bases removed from V and 13 bases from J, the gap between germline ends came to 13 bases. The CDR3 reads CSASVARIQFF. CDR3 sequence (DNA): TGCAGTGCTAGTGTGGCGAGGATCCAGTTCTTC.

The CDR3 loop reads CSATRGEQPQHF. In DNA, the CDR3 is TGCAGTGCTACCCGGGGAGAGCAGCCCCAGCATTTT. The rearrangement joins TRBV20-1 to TRBJ1-5; unclear D gene. The V and J ends lost 4 bases and 7 bases respectively, with 11 bases between them. CDR1 is DFQATT, CDR2 SNEGSKA, per germline (reference sequence). CDR3 length: 12 amino acids.

This clonotype has at least ten counts. The chain combines TRBV6-2 or TRBV6-3 with TRBJ2-1; D may be TRBD2 (5 bases). CDR1 and CDR2 from the germline V gene are MNHEY and SVGEGT. Trimming removed 6 bases at V and 12 bases at J, with 15 bases between. The CDR3 length is 12 residues. The CDR3 DNA follows: TGTGCCAGCAGCCAAACGGGGAACTGGCAGTTCTTC. It yields the protein CASSQTGNWQFF.

Ten or more counts support this clonotype. CDR3 coding DNA: TGTGCCAGCAGCGGGCGGGGACTAGCTAACTACGAGCAGTACTTC. This codes for CASSGRGLANYEQYF. This chain connects TRBV13 to TRBJ2-7; 9 bases match TRBD2. The V gene's germline CDR1 is PRHDT and CDR2 FYEKMQ (reference sequence). Unmatched junction bases numbered 8, after V lost 5 bases and J lost 3 bases. The CDR3 sequence is 15 residues long. Full variable domain (missing parts from reference TRBV13 and TRBJ2-7): AAGVIQSPRHLIKEKRETATLKCYPIPRHDTVYWYQQGPGQDPQFLISFYEKMQSDKGSIPDRFSAQQFSDYHSELNMSSLELGDSALYFCASSGRGLANYEQYFGPGTRLTVT.

This clonotype has ten or more counts. The chain combines TRBV29-1 with TRBJ2-3; D is possibly TRBD2 (5 bases). The CDR3 is 14 amino acids. V was clipped by 5 bases and J by 3 bases, with 15 bases between them. Germline loops: CDR1 SQVTM, CDR2 ANQGSEA. The CDR3 sequence is CSVLGSGDTDTQYF. The CDR3 DNA sequence: TGCAGCGTTTTGGGTTCCGGGGATACAGATACGCAGTATTTT.

This clonotype showed up many times. The chain combines TRBV20-1 with TRBJ2-2; D gene uncertain. CDR1 is DFQATT, CDR2 SNEGSKA, per germline (reference sequence). This CDR3 spans 14 amino acids. Trimming removed 0 bases from V and 2 bases from J, with 7 bases in between. CDR3 sequence (DNA): TGCAGTGCTAGAGATCACCCAAACACCGGGGAGCTGTTTTTT. Translated: CSARDHPNTGELFF.

This rearrangement joins TRBV19 to TRBJ2-3; 11 bases match TRBD2. V lost 6 bases to trimming and J lost 1 base; unmatched junction nucleotides: 9. The length of the CDR3 is 17 residues. Germline loops: CDR1 LNHDA, CDR2 SQIVND (reference sequence). The CDR3 is CASSAVLAGVGTDTQYF. Written as DNA, the CDR3 is TGTGCCAGTAGCGCGGTACTAGCGGGAGTCGGCACAGATACGCAGTATTTT.

Ten or more counts support this clonotype. This chain uses TRBV30 with TRBJ1-3; no definite D call. Trimming cost V 0 bases and J 7 bases, with 4 bases left between them. Germline CDR1 and CDR2: GTSNPN and SVGIG (reference sequence). CDR3 length equals 11 residues. The CDR3 region is CAWSVGNTIYF. The DNA of the CDR3 is TGTGCCTGGAGTGTAGGCAACACCATATATTTT.

This clonotype was seen many times. The rearrangement uses TRBV5-1 and TRBJ2-7; TRBD1 might be the D (6 bases). Trimming left V 2 bases short and J 3 bases short, with 12 bases between. CDR3 size: 14 residues. Per germline, CDR1 SGHRS and CDR2 YFSETQ. The CDR3 here is CASSFSTGHYEQYF. The CDR3 coding sequence is TGCGCCAGCAGCTTCTCGACAGGACACTACGAGCAGTACTTC. The full variable domain, its missing parts supplied by reference TRBV5-1 and TRBJ2-7, is KAGVTQTPRYLIKTRGQQVTLSCSPISGHRSVSWYQQTPGQGLQFLFEYFSETQRNKGNFPGRFSGRQFSNSRSEMNVSTLELGDSALYLCASSFSTGHYEQYFGPGTRLTVT.

This clonotype was recorded at least ten times. The junction departs from the called germline gene at one end, perhaps through a read error. The V and J genes are TRBV7-7 and TRBJ2-1; the D is unclear. Germline-derived CDR1 and CDR2 are SSHAT and FNYEAQ (reference sequence). This CDR3 is 15 amino acids long. CDR3 nucleotides: TGTGCTAGCAGCTTAGATCTGAACCGGAACAATGAGCAGTTCTTC. It specifies CASSLDLNRNNEQFF.

This clonotype has a count of ten or more. One junction end disagrees with the germline gene, perhaps due to a read error. The genes are TRBV3-1 and TRBJ2-3, with TRBD1 identical over 7 bases. Germline CDR1 LGHDT, CDR2 YNNKEL (reference sequence). The CDR3 has 15 residues. This CDR3 is CASNQRDRSTDTQYF. CDR3 in DNA: TGTGCCAGCAACCAACGGGACAGAAGCACAGATACGCAGTATTTT.

In its sample, this clonotype was seen many times. V usage is TRBV10-3 and J usage is TRBJ2-5; 12 positions match TRBD2. In germline, CDR1 is ENHRY, CDR2 SYGVKD. V lost 3 bases and J lost 2; bases outside the gene matches: 7. The CDR3 has 17 residues. The CDR3 loop reads CAISDQRLAGDQETQYF. The CDR3, as DNA: TGTGCCATCAGTGACCAGAGACTAGCGGGAGATCAAGAGACCCAGTACTTC.

The chain is built from TRBV4-1 and TRBJ2-1; 7 bases match TRBD1. The CDR3 loop spans 17 amino acids. Losses at the gene ends were 4 bases for V and 7 bases for J; bases not matched to a gene: 16. Germline CDR1 and CDR2: MGHRA and YSYEKL. The chain's CDR3 is CASSPLTGYSSQNEQFF. The DNA of the CDR3 is TGCGCCAGCAGCCCACTGACAGGGTACAGTAGTCAGAATGAGCAGTTCTTC.

The sample holds a few counts of this clonotype. The chain recombines TRBV6-1 with TRBJ2-7, with D tentatively TRBD1 or TRBD2 (5 bases each). V was pared by 6 bases and J by 0 bases, with 15 bases between. This CDR3 region has 15 residues. Germline lookup yields CDR1 MNHNS and CDR2 SASEGT. The CDR3 loop is CASSRGENYSYEQYF. In DNA, the CDR3 is TGTGCCAGCAGCCGAGGGGAAAACTACTCCTACGAGCAGTACTTC.

At least ten counts were recorded for this clonotype. The chain couples TRBV4-3 to TRBJ2-7; possible D gene TRBD1, 6 bases. The CDR3 has 15 residues. V was cut by 0 bases and J by 2 bases, with 11 bases left in between. Germline CDR1 LGHNA, CDR2 YSLEER. The CDR3 here is CASSQDDEGAYEQYF. CDR3 DNA sequence: TGCGCCAGCAGCCAAGATGACGAGGGGGCCTACGAGCAGTACTTC.

There are many counts of this clonotype. V is TRBV3-1 and J is TRBJ1-2; no definite D call. The germline gives CDR1 LGHDT, CDR2 YNNKEL (reference sequence). The V gene lost 0 bases and the J gene lost 2 bases, with 10 bases spanning the gap. The CDR3 consists of 15 residues. CDR3 nucleotides: TGTGCCAGCAGCCAAGATATAGGTTCGAACTATGGCTACACCTTC. It translates to CASSQDIGSNYGYTF.

The chain combines TRBV27 with TRBJ2-1, with 8 bases aligning to TRBD2. Germline V CDR1 and CDR2: MNHEY, SMNVEV (reference sequence). V lost 5 bases and J lost 4; bases outside the gene matches: 10. The length of the CDR3 is 16 residues. The chain's CDR3 is CASSPLAGGQYNEQFF. In DNA form, the CDR3 reads TGTGCCAGCAGTCCCTTGGCGGGAGGACAGTACAATGAGCAGTTCTTC.

The table lists this clonotype with a few counts. CDR3 loop: CASSLDHGASVEQYF. The CDR3 nucleotides are TGTGCCAGCAGCTTAGATCATGGGGCTAGCGTCGAGCAGTACTTC. This chain connects TRBV7-2 to TRBJ2-7; D may be TRBD2 (6 bases). The ends were cut back, 1 base at V and 6 bases at J, with 16 bases in the middle. The CDR3 length is 15 residues. Germline V gives CDR1 SGHTA, CDR2 FQGNSA.

Notes on this clonotype: A read error is possible here, since a much larger clone lies one base away. The rearrangement links TRBV4-1 to TRBJ2-1; 11 nucleotides align to TRBD2. The CDR3 loop spans 16 amino acids. Germline CDR1 is MGHRA and CDR2 is YSYEKL. In nucleotides, the CDR3 is TGCGCCAGCAGCCAACAGACTAGCGGGGCCTACAATGACCAGTTCTTC. Translation gives CASSQQTSGAYNDQFF.

The rearrangement links TRBV29-1 to TRBJ1-2; 8 nucleotides match TRBD1. Unmatched junction bases numbered 6, after V lost 4 bases and J lost 5 bases. CDR3 length: 13 residues. CDR1 is SQVTM and CDR2 is ANQGSEA in the germline V gene. In DNA form, the CDR3 reads TGCAGCGTTGCGACAGGGGCTTGGTATGGCTACACCTTC. It is translated as CSVATGAWYGYTF.

This clonotype was found many times. This chain joins TRBV29-1 and TRBJ2-4; 10 bases align to TRBD2. Germline CDR1 and CDR2: SQVTM and ANQGSEA. The CDR3 totals 21 residues. J was trimmed by 0 bases and V by 5 bases; bases with no gene match: 22. The CDR3 coding sequence is TGCAGCGTTCTCGATTTGGAGCGGGAGGGAGGATACCGTGTAGCCAAAAACATTCAGTACTTC. Protein sequence: CSVLDLEREGGYRVAKNIQYF. Filled out from reference TRBV29-1 and TRBJ2-4, the complete variable domain reads SAVISQKPSRDICQRGTSLTIQCQVDSQVTMMFWYRQQPGQSLTLIATANQGSEATYESGFVIDKFPISRPNLTFSTLTVSNMSPEDSSIYLCSVLDLEREGGYRVAKNIQYFGAGTRLSVL.

The rearrangement links TRBV4-3 to TRBJ1-5; a weak D match, TRBD1 (6 bases). Trimming left V 0 bases short and J 7 bases short, with 13 bases between. Germline V gene data show CDR1 as LGHNA and CDR2 as YSLEER. This CDR3 has 15 amino acids. As DNA, the CDR3 is TGCGCCAGCAGCCAAGATCTTACAGGGCAGCAGCCCCAGCATTTT. Residues: CASSQDLTGQQPQHF.

This clonotype was seen at least ten times. The junction does not match germline at one end; this may be a read error. The chain links TRBV15 to TRBJ1-2, with D perhaps TRBD1 (5 bases). CDR1 is LNHNV and CDR2 is YYDKDF in the germline V gene (reference sequence). The CDR3 extends over 11 amino acids. DNA of the CDR3: TGTGCCACCAGCATAGGAGGGGACCCGCACTTC. This encodes CATSIGGDPHF.